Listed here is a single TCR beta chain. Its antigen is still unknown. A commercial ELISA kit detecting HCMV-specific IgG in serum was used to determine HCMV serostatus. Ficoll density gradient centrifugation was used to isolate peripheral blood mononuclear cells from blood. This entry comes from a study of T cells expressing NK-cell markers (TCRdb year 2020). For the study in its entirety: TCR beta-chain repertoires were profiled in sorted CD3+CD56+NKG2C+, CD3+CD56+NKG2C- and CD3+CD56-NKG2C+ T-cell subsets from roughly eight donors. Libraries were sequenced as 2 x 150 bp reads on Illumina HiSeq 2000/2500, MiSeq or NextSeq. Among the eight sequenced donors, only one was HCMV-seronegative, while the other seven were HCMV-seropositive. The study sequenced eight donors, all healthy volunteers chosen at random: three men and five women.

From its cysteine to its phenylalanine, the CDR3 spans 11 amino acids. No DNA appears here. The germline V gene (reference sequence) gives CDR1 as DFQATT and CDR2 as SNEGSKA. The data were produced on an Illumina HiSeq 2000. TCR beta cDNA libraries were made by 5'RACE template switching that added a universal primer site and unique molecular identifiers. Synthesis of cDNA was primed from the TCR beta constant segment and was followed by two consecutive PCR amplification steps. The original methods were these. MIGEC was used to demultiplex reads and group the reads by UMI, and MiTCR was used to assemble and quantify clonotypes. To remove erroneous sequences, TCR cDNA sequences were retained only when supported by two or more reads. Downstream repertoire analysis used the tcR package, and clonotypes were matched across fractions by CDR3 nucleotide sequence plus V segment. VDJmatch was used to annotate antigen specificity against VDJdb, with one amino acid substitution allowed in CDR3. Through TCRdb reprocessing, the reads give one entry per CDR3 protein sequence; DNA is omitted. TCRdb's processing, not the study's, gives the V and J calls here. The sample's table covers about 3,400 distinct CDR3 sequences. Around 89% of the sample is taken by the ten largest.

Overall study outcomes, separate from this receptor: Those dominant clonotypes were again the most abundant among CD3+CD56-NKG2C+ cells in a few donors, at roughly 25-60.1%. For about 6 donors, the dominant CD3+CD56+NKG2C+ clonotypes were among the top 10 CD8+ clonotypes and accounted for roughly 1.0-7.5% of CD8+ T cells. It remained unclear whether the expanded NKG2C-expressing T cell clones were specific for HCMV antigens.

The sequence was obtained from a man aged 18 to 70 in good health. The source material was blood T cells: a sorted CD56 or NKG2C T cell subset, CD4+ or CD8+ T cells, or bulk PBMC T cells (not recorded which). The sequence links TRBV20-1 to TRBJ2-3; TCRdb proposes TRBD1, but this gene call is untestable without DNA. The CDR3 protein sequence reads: CSVVDNPLAYF.